Each of the 27 T cell receptor beta chains below was sequenced from the same sample in a study of tissue T cells after allogeneic stem cell transplantation. Steroid-refractory graft-versus-host disease after allogeneic hematopoietic cell transplant qualified adults for prospective research-autopsy enrollment. Generated by immunoSEQ multiplex PCR, the TCRdb table keeps only in-frame clones and is missing some. This table holds several thousand clones, around 74% found once. The sample consisted of left colon tissue, taken at autopsy. The receptors here all came from a male patient aged 60 or over with steroid-refractory graft-versus-host disease after an allogeneic stem cell transplant. The graft donor may account for some of the T cells.

The J gene is TRBJ2-3, the V gene TRBV3-1 (or the pseudogene TRBV3-2); D gene unclear. CDR1 is LGHDT, CDR2 YNNKEL, per germline (reference sequence). This CDR3 is built from 18 residues. V was pared by 1 base and J by 4 bases, with 21 bases between. The CDR3 spells CASSQGPAPTHPADTQYF. The CDR3 DNA is TGTGCCAGCAGCCAAGGTCCGGCCCCTACGCACCCGGCAGATACGCAGTATTTT.

This clone occurred a few times. The chain links TRBV4-1 to TRBJ1-2; D is possibly TRBD1 (5 bases). This CDR3 has 15 residues. CDR1 is MGHRA, CDR2 YSYEKL, per germline. The germline V and J ends were trimmed by 0 bases and 3 bases, with 11 bases remaining between them. For the CDR3, the DNA is TGCGCCAGCAGCCAAGACTGGGGCCAATACTATGGCTACACCTTC. Translating gives CASSQDWGQYYGYTF.

The rearrangement joins TRBV3-1 (or the pseudogene TRBV3-2) to TRBJ2-3; D gene ambiguous. The CDR3 is made up of 17 amino acids. V was cut by 1 base and J by 0 bases, with 14 bases left in between. Germline CDR1 is LGHDT and CDR2 is YNNKEL (reference sequence). This CDR3 is CASSQVLSAISTDTQYF. CDR3 DNA sequence: TGTGCCAGCAGCCAAGTTTTGTCAGCGATTAGCACAGATACGCAGTATTTT.

The chain is built from TRBV2 and TRBJ1-1; D is undetermined. This CDR3 contains 11 residues. Germline V gene data show CDR1 as SNHLY and CDR2 as FYNNEI. Trimming cost V 10 bases and J 5 bases, with 11 bases left between them. In nucleotides, the CDR3 is TGTGCCACCTATGGTGGGACTGAAGCTTTCTTT. The encoded protein is CATYGGTEAFF.

The DNA of the CDR3 is TGTGCCAGCAGCGGAGAGGCGGTCTCTGGAAACACCATATATTTT. Protein sequence: CASSGEAVSGNTIYF. This chain links TRBV7-2 with TRBJ1-3, with no clear D. CDR3 length: 15 amino acids. V lost 5 bases and J 0 bases, leaving 11 bases between the germline ends. Germline V gene sequence: CDR1 SGHTA, CDR2 FQGNSA.

About this clone itself: Other DNA sequences from this sample encode an identical CDR3 as well. V usage is TRBV14 and J usage is TRBJ2-1, with a possible D match to TRBD2 (6 bases). Germline CDR1 is SGHDN and CDR2 is FVKESK. The V gene lost 4 bases and the J gene lost 1 base, with 11 bases spanning the gap. The CDR3 totals 15 residues. The chain's CDR3 is CASSRPGRSYNEQFF. For the CDR3, the DNA is TGTGCCAGCAGCCGTCCAGGGAGGTCCTACAATGAGCAGTTCTTC.

The CDR3 DNA follows: TGCAGCGTTGGACAGGGTGTGCACACTGAAGCTTTCTTT. Residues: CSVGQGVHTEAFF. V and J are TRBV29-1 and TRBJ1-1, with TRBD1 identical over 7 bases. With 4 bases clipped from V and 3 bases from J, the junction kept 5 bases outside the gene matches. Germline V gives CDR1 SQVTM, CDR2 ANQGSEA. This CDR3 has 13 residues.

This clone has just one count. This chain joins TRBV7-6 and TRBJ2-7, with TRBD1 matching 7 bases. Germline lookup yields CDR1 SGHVS and CDR2 FNYEAQ. CDR3 size: 15 residues. J was trimmed by 0 bases and V by 1 base; bases with no gene match: 3. The CDR3 protein is CASSLDDRASYEQYF. The CDR3, as DNA: TGTGCCAGCAGCTTAGATGACAGGGCCTCCTACGAGCAGTACTTC.

This clone was detected only once. V usage is TRBV12-3 or TRBV12-4 and J usage is TRBJ2-5; D might be TRBD2 (6 bases). The CDR3 sequence is 11 residues long. Between the trimmed V and J ends, which lost 8 bases and 2 bases, there was a span of 6 bases. The CDR3 sequence: CASRGQETQYF. In DNA form, the CDR3 reads TGTGCCAGCCGGGGGCAAGAGACCCAGTACTTC.

This chain uses TRBV5-5 with TRBJ1-5; 7 nucleotides align to TRBD1. This CDR3 contains 15 residues. Germline loops: CDR1 SGHKS, CDR2 YYEKEE (reference sequence). Trimming removed 4 bases from V and 9 bases from J; junction bases left unmatched: 13. DNA for the CDR3: TGTGCCAGCAGCGGCAGGACAGGACCCTCGATGCCCCAGCATTTT. Encoded protein: CASSGRTGPSMPQHF.

The chain recombines TRBV4-1 with TRBJ2-3, with D possibly matching TRBD1 (5 bases). The CDR3 covers 17 residues. The V gene's germline CDR1 is MGHRA and CDR2 YSYEKL. The germline V and J ends were trimmed by 0 bases and 4 bases, with 17 bases remaining between them. CDR3 DNA: TGCGCCAGCAGCCAAGATAAGGGGTCTGACGGCCCAGATACGCAGTATTTT. This translates into CASSQDKGSDGPDTQYF.

V is TRBV28 and J is TRBJ1-5, with 11 bases aligning to TRBD1. The CDR3 spans 18 residues. The germline V gene encodes CDR1 MDHEN and CDR2 SYDVKM. V trimming: 2 bases; J trimming: 1 base; junction bases outside the gene matches: 7. The chain's CDR3 is CASSLGTGGRVSNQPQHF. In nucleotides, the CDR3 is TGTGCCAGCAGTTTAGGGACAGGGGGGCGAGTGAGCAATCAGCCCCAGCATTTT.

The genes are TRBV7-6 and TRBJ1-3; 8 nucleotides line up with TRBD1. The CDR3 is 13 residues long. V gave up 4 bases and J gave up 7 bases; unmatched junction bases: 3. From germline, CDR1 is SGHVS and CDR2 FNYEAQ. The DNA of the CDR3 is TGTGCCAGCAGCTCCGACAGGGGTAACACCATATATTTT. Translating gives CASSSDRGNTIYF.

V gene TRBV5-4 combines with J gene TRBJ1-1, with 9 positions matching TRBD1. V lost 3 bases and J lost 8; bases outside the gene matches: 8. This CDR3 has 14 amino acids. Germline V gene sequence: CDR1 SGHNT, CDR2 YYREEE (reference sequence). CDR3 bases: TGTGCCAGCAGCTGGGACAGGGCTGGGGGCGAAGCTTTCTTT. Amino acids: CASSWDRAGGEAFF.

This clone has just a few counts. The chain links TRBV5-1 to TRBJ2-6; possible D gene TRBD1, 6 bases. The CDR3 has 17 amino acids. Germline-derived CDR1 and CDR2 are SGHRS and YFSETQ. Trimming pared 3 bases from V and 2 bases from J, leaving 15 bases between. Here the CDR3 reads CASSSRTDGTGANVLTF. CDR3 sequence (DNA): TGCGCCAGCAGCTCACGGACAGACGGAACTGGGGCCAACGTCCTGACTTTC.

This chain links TRBV29-1 with TRBJ2-2; 9 bases are shared with TRBD1. Germline V gene lookup returns CDR1 SQVTM and CDR2 ANQGSEA. CDR3 length equals 15 residues. Trimming took 7 bases from V and 5 from J; bases not matched to a gene: 11. The CDR3 DNA follows: TGCAGCGCCAAGGCCCCGGGACAGGGTACCGGGGAGCTGTTTTTT. Translated: CSAKAPGQGTGELFF.

CDR3: CASSRSGGFSYEQYF. The CDR3 DNA is TGTGCCAGCAGCCGCAGCGGGGGGTTCTCCTACGAGCAGTACTTC. V usage is TRBV14 and J usage is TRBJ2-7, with 9 positions matching TRBD2. The CDR3 is made up of 15 amino acids. With V trimmed by 4 bases and J by 0 bases, 4 bases remained unmatched. The germline CDR1 and CDR2 sequences are SGHDN and FVKESK. Full variable domain (rest looked up from reference TRBV14 and TRBJ2-7): EAGVTQFPSHSVIEKGQTVTLRCDPISGHDNLYWYRRVMGKEIKFLLHFVKESKQDESGMPNNRFLAERTGGTYSTLKVQPAELEDSGVYFCASSRSGGFSYEQYFGPGTRLTVT.

V usage is TRBV6-4 and J usage is TRBJ2-7; 9 bases agree with TRBD1. J lost 3 bases, V lost 0 bases, and 9 bases had no gene match. The CDR3 covers 17 residues. Germline values: CDR1 MRHNA, CDR2 SNTAGT. The CDR3 sequence is CASSDSPRDREDYEQYF. The DNA of the CDR3 is TGTGCCAGCAGTGACTCGCCCCGGGACAGGGAAGACTACGAGCAGTACTTC.

This clone has just a few counts. This chain uses TRBV28 with TRBJ2-5, with D perhaps TRBD1 or TRBD2 (5 bases each). The germline CDR1 and CDR2 sequences are MDHEN and SYDVKM. The germline V and J ends were trimmed by 2 bases and 9 bases, with 10 bases remaining between them. The CDR3 sequence is 12 residues long. The CDR3 region has the DNA TGTGCCAGCAGTTTAGTTCGGGGACCCCAGTACTTC. Amino acid sequence: CASSLVRGPQYF.

This chain uses TRBV2 with TRBJ1-4, with D possibly matching TRBD1 (6 bases). Trimming took 6 bases from V and 8 from J, leaving 13 bases between them. The CDR3 has 13 residues. The germline V gene encodes CDR1 SNHLY and CDR2 FYNNEI. CDR3 in amino acids: CASRTGSNEKLFF. Here the CDR3 DNA reads TGTGCCAGCAGAACAGGGAGTAACGAAAAACTGTTTTTT.

The chain recombines TRBV7-8 with TRBJ1-4, with 10 bases that match TRBD1. The CDR3 has 14 residues. The J segment lost 6 bases and the V segment lost 5 bases, leaving 3 bases of the junction unmatched. The germline CDR1 and CDR2 sequences are SGHVS and FQNEAQ. In DNA, the CDR3 is TGTGCCAGCAGCCAGACAGGGGGCGATGAAAAACTGTTTTTT. This translates into CASSQTGGDEKLFF.

The chain uses TRBV28 and TRBJ2-3, with 9 bases that match TRBD1. V lost 1 base and J lost 5; bases outside the gene matches: 4. Per the germline V gene, CDR1 is MDHEN and CDR2 is SYDVKM. The CDR3 sequence is 15 residues long. The CDR3 sequence: CASSLSGQGGDTQYF. CDR3 nucleotide sequence: TGTGCCAGCAGTTTATCGGGACAGGGCGGAGATACGCAGTATTTT.

The rearrangement joins TRBV19 to TRBJ1-6; tentatively, D is TRBD1 (6 bases). Trimming cost V 2 bases and J 13 bases, with 18 bases left between them. The germline gives CDR1 LNHDA, CDR2 SQIVND (reference sequence). The CDR3 length is 15 residues. The CDR3 loop reads CASSIKEGGRAPLHF. CDR3 in DNA: TGTGCCAGTAGTATAAAAGAAGGGGGGAGAGCCCCCCTCCACTTT.

The rearrangement joins TRBV19 to TRBJ1-2; tentatively, D is TRBD1 (5 bases). The V gene's germline CDR1 is LNHDA and CDR2 SQIVND (reference sequence). This CDR3 comprises 15 residues. Deletions cut 1 base from V and 3 bases from J, with 12 bases between. This chain's CDR3 is CASSIGDLGDYGYTF. The DNA for the CDR3 is TGTGCCAGTAGTATAGGGGACTTGGGTGACTATGGCTACACCTTC. Combining the CDR3 with reference TRBV19 and TRBJ1-2 gives the whole variable domain DGGITQSPKYLFRKEGQNVTLSCEQNLNHDAMYWYRQDPGQGLRLIYYSQIVNDFQKGDIAEGYSVSREKKESFPLTVTSAQKNPTAFYLCASSIGDLGDYGYTFGSGTRLTVV.

This clone is judged large. The chain has TRBV5-1 and TRBJ1-1; no clear D. CDR1 is SGHRS, CDR2 YFSETQ, per germline. V lost 4 bases and J 1 base, leaving 8 bases between the germline ends. The CDR3 contains 13 residues. The DNA of the CDR3 is TGCGCCAGCAGCCCGCGGGAGAACACTGAAGCTTTCTTT. Translation: CASSPRENTEAFF.

The chain uses TRBV3-1 (or the pseudogene TRBV3-2) and TRBJ1-2; D gene unclear. The CDR3 runs 15 residues. Germline CDR1 is LGHDT and CDR2 is YNNKEL (reference sequence). Trimming removed 1 base from V and 4 bases from J, with 13 bases in between. CDR3 sequence: CASSQATTQFYGYTF. CDR3 DNA sequence: TGTGCCAGCAGCCAAGCGACGACGCAATTCTATGGCTACACCTTC.

The chain uses TRBV5-6 and TRBJ1-3; perhaps TRBD1 as D (6 bases). V was trimmed by 1 base and J by 8 bases, leaving 16 bases between them. The CDR3 has 15 residues. From germline, CDR1 is SGHDT and CDR2 YYEEEE. The DNA of the CDR3 is TGTGCCAGCAGCTTGAACGGTGGGGGGCTTTACACCATATATTTT. Protein: CASSLNGGGLYTIYF.